The 17 T cell receptor beta chains listed next were all sequenced from one sample in a study of blood T cell repertoires in COVID-19. The repertoire was sequenced with immunoSEQ multiplex PCR; TCRdb's copy has only in-frame clones and lacks some. Of about 400,000 clones in the sample, approximately 85% were seen once. The sequenced sample was PBMCs or T cells enriched from blood (not recorded which). Every receptor here comes from a woman in her 40s with acute COVID-19.

The chain carries TRBV23-1 and TRBJ2-7; D is possibly TRBD1 (6 bases). TRBV23-1 is marked as an open reading frame, function uncertain. The CDR3 is made up of 18 amino acids. The V and J ends lost 0 bases and 1 base respectively, with 19 bases between them. CDR3 DNA: TGCGCCAGCAGTCAATCCGCCTCAGGTGGGGGCTGTTCCTACGAGCAGTACTTC. This translates into CASSQSASGGGCSYEQYF.

In regard to this clone: The same CDR3 arises from other DNA sequences in this sample as well. V is TRBV5-1 and J is TRBJ2-1; TRBD2 agrees at 7 bases. This CDR3 is 14 amino acids long. Trimming at V came to 0 bases and at J to 7 bases, leaving 4 bases not matched to a gene. The V gene's germline CDR1 is SGHRS and CDR2 YFSETQ. CDR3 protein: CASSLGLAGNEQFF. In DNA form, the CDR3 reads TGCGCCAGCAGCTTGGGACTAGCCGGGAATGAGCAGTTCTTC.

CDR3 sequence: CASSIGKGDYGYTF. The CDR3, as DNA: TGTGCCAGTAGTATAGGAAAAGGGGACTATGGCTACACCTTC. The chain joins TRBV19 to TRBJ1-2, with D possibly TRBD1 on 5 matching bases. Per germline, CDR1 LNHDA and CDR2 SQIVND (reference sequence). This CDR3 has 14 residues. The V end was cut by 1 base, the J end by 3 bases, with 9 bases between.

To note about this clone: Other DNA sequences in the sample encode the same CDR3. The chain employs TRBV27 and TRBJ2-1, with TRBD1 as a possible D gene (6 bases). There are 12 residues in the CDR3. Germline V gene sequence: CDR1 MNHEY, CDR2 SMNVEV (reference sequence). Trimming removed 3 bases at V and 8 bases at J, with 8 bases between. The CDR3 sequence: CASSFGGYEQFF. CDR3 DNA sequence: TGTGCCAGCAGTTTTGGGGGCTATGAGCAGTTCTTC.

This chain connects TRBV4-1 to TRBJ2-7; 8 nucleotides match TRBD2. Germline V gene data show CDR1 as MGHRA and CDR2 as YSYEKL. The V gene end was trimmed by 4 bases and the J gene end by 2 bases; junction bases not matched to a gene: 10. CDR3 length: 16 residues. DNA for the CDR3: TGCGCCAGCAGCCGACTCCAACTAGCGGCTCCCTACGAGCAGTACTTC. Its protein is CASSRLQLAAPYEQYF.

The chain combines TRBV13 with TRBJ1-4; D gene ambiguous. Germline V lookup: CDR1 PRHDT, CDR2 FYEKMQ (reference sequence). V lost 3 bases and J lost 5, with 10 bases in between. This CDR3 has 14 amino acids. The CDR3 spells CASSLHTGNEKLFF. As DNA, the CDR3 is TGTGCCAGCAGCTTGCATACCGGGAATGAAAAACTGTTTTTT.

The chain has TRBV5-4 and TRBJ2-5, with 12 bases that match TRBD2. Per the germline V gene, CDR1 is SGHNT and CDR2 is YYREEE (reference sequence). Losses at the gene ends were 1 base for V and 9 bases for J; bases not matched to a gene: 7. The CDR3 spans 15 residues. The CDR3: CASSLRTSGVMAQYF. The CDR3 nucleotides are TGTGCCAGCAGCTTGAGGACTAGCGGGGTAATGGCCCAGTACTTC.

This chain uses TRBV5-4 with TRBJ2-2; 9 bases map to TRBD2. Germline CDR1 reads SGHNT; CDR2 reads YYREEE (reference sequence). CDR3 length: 18 residues. V shed 0 bases, J shed 2 bases, and the junction held 8 bases outside the gene matches. This chain's CDR3 is CASSLAFGLASNTGELFF. The CDR3 bases are TGTGCCAGCAGCTTGGCGTTCGGACTAGCGTCTAACACCGGGGAGCTGTTTTTT.

The chain has TRBV10-2 and TRBJ2-3; TRBD2 aligns across 8 bases. J lost 3 bases, V lost 0 bases, and 17 bases had no gene match. In germline, CDR1 is WSHSY, CDR2 SAAADI. The CDR3 consists of 20 residues. The CDR3 reads CASSESRRVAGPTRTDTQYF. CDR3 bases: TGCGCCAGCAGTGAGTCGAGAAGGGTAGCGGGGCCTACTAGGACAGATACGCAGTATTTT.

The chain carries TRBV3-1 (or the pseudogene TRBV3-2) and TRBJ1-1; tentative D call: TRBD1 (5 bases). Deletions cut 6 bases from V and 6 bases from J, with 14 bases between. Germline values: CDR1 LGHDT, CDR2 YNNKEL (reference sequence). The length of the CDR3 is 13 residues. The chain's CDR3 is CASSLQGSPEAFF. CDR3 nucleotide sequence: TGTGCCAGCAGTCTTCAGGGTAGCCCTGAAGCTTTCTTT.

V gene TRBV5-1 combines with J gene TRBJ2-5, with a weak D call TRBD2 (6 bases). The germline V and J ends were trimmed by 4 bases and 4 bases, with 14 bases remaining between them. The CDR3 covers 14 residues. Germline CDR1 is SGHRS and CDR2 is YFSETQ. CDR3 DNA sequence: TGCGCCAGCAGCGGAACGGGGGATGGAGAGACCCAGTACTTC. This codes for CASSGTGDGETQYF.

Note on this clone: One end of the junction is discordant with germline, which a read error may explain. This chain connects TRBV11-3 to TRBJ1-1; a possible D gene is TRBD1 (5 bases). The CDR3 runs 13 residues. Germline V gene data show CDR1 as SGHNT and CDR2 as YENEEA. The CDR3 loop reads CASSQGGNAEAFF. The CDR3 nucleotides read TGTGCCAGCAGCCAGGGAGGGAACGCTGAAGCTTTCTTT.

The rearrangement links TRBV4-1 to TRBJ2-1; TRBD2 matches at 7 bases. V shed 4 bases, J shed 1 base, and the junction held 7 bases outside the gene matches. The CDR3 runs to 16 residues. Germline V CDR1 and CDR2: MGHRA, YSYEKL. The CDR3, as DNA: TGCGCCAGCAGCCCTAGTGGGAGGGGTTCCTACAATGAGCAGTTCTTC. Translation gives CASSPSGRGSYNEQFF.

This rearrangement joins TRBV27 to TRBJ1-4; tentatively, D is TRBD1 (5 bases). Trimming took off 5 bases at V and 6 bases at J, with 13 bases between the two ends. This CDR3 region has 14 residues. Germline-derived CDR1 and CDR2 are MNHEY and SMNVEV (reference sequence). The CDR3 bases are TGTGCCAGCAGTCCCGTCGGAGGGGATGAAAAACTGTTTTTT. This gives the protein CASSPVGGDEKLFF.

The rearrangement uses TRBV6-6 and TRBJ2-7; TRBD1 agrees at 7 bases. This CDR3 contains 13 residues. With 7 bases clipped from V and 4 bases from J, the junction kept 7 bases outside the gene matches. Germline lookup yields CDR1 MNHNY and CDR2 SVGAGI (reference sequence). The CDR3 protein is CASKTGIFYEQYF. The CDR3, as DNA: TGTGCCAGCAAGACAGGGATTTTTTACGAGCAGTACTTC.

The CDR3 region is CASSLRGNTEAFF. The CDR3 DNA follows: TGTGCCAGCAGTTTACGCGGGAACACTGAAGCTTTCTTT. The chain links TRBV6-5 to TRBJ1-1; D is unresolved. The germline CDR1 and CDR2 sequences are MNHEY and SVGAGI. Trimming took 4 bases from V and 1 from J, leaving 7 bases between them. This CDR3 region has 13 residues.

The V and J genes are TRBV29-1 and TRBJ1-2; D possibly corresponds to TRBD1 (5 bases). Germline V gene sequence: CDR1 SQVTM, CDR2 ANQGSEA. V lost 7 bases and J 3 bases, leaving 9 bases between the germline ends. There are 11 residues in the CDR3. The CDR3 DNA sequence: TGCAGCGGCGGGACGGACTATGGCTACACCTTC. Its translation: CSGGTDYGYTF.